The 15 T cell receptor beta chains listed next were all sequenced from one sample in a study of cytomegalovirus exposure and HLA in healthy donors. The PCR ran on 60 Vbeta and 13 Jbeta primers. TCRdb's copy holds only in-frame clones and misses some; the assay was immunoSEQ multiplex PCR. The record lists some 150,000 clones, of which the ten most abundant hold about 0.8%. The sequencing sample was made of PBMCs. All receptors derive from a woman aged 18-30 years in good health and CMV-seropositive.

The V gene is TRBV2, the J gene TRBJ2-7; D call uncertain. The V and J ends lost 9 bases and 6 bases respectively, with 24 bases between them. The V gene's germline CDR1 is SNHLY and CDR2 FYNNEI. The CDR3 loop spans 15 amino acids. The CDR3 spells CARTTRSSEVSEQYF. The CDR3 DNA is TGTGCCAGAACCACACGTTCTAGTGAGGTTTCCGAGCAGTACTTC.

The chain couples TRBV4-1 to TRBJ2-7, with TRBD1 identical over 8 bases. J gave up 0 bases and V 3 bases, and 4 bases lay outside the gene matches. Germline lookup yields CDR1 MGHRA and CDR2 YSYEKL. The CDR3 sequence is 15 residues long. The CDR3 sequence is CASSQTGVLSYEQYF. The CDR3 DNA reads TGCGCCAGCAGCCAGACAGGGGTCCTCTCCTACGAGCAGTACTTC.

This chain uses TRBV6-6 with TRBJ2-3, with D tentatively TRBD1 (5 bases). Trimming removed 7 bases from V and 2 bases from J, with 16 bases in between. The CDR3 extends over 15 amino acids. Germline values: CDR1 MNHNY, CDR2 SVGAGI (reference sequence). The DNA of the CDR3 is TGTGCCAGCACGCAGACAGTGACGGTCACAGATACGCAGTATTTT. Translated, it gives CASTQTVTVTDTQYF.

The V gene is TRBV7-9, the J gene TRBJ2-3; TRBD2 aligns across 8 bases. CDR1 and CDR2 (germline): SEHNR, FQNEAQ (reference sequence). V lost 5 bases to trimming and J lost 0 bases; unmatched junction nucleotides: 13. This CDR3 region has 18 residues. The CDR3 coding sequence is TGTGCCAGCAGCAGGGGCGGGGGAGCGGGGGCCAGCACAGATACGCAGTATTTT. This encodes CASSRGGGAGASTDTQYF.

The gene calls are TRBV13 and TRBJ1-1; 7 bases align to TRBD1. Germline V gene sequence: CDR1 PRHDT, CDR2 FYEKMQ (reference sequence). V lost 4 bases to trimming and J lost 4 bases; unmatched junction nucleotides: 9. The CDR3 totals 15 residues. CDR3 nucleotides: TGTGCCAGCAGCTCTAGCCTCAGGGGGGCCACTGAAGCTTTCTTT. As protein: CASSSSLRGATEAFF.

CDR3 DNA sequence: TGTGCCAGCAGCGGTGGGTGGGGGGGCCTAAATGAGCAGTTCTTC. Protein product: CASSGGWGGLNEQFF. The chain couples TRBV7-2 to TRBJ2-1; weak D call: TRBD2 (7 bases). CDR3 length: 15 amino acids. Trimming stripped 5 bases from V and 7 bases from J, with 18 bases between. Germline V gene data show CDR1 as SGHTA and CDR2 as FQGNSA.

This rearrangement joins TRBV6-1 to TRBJ2-3; 11 bases are a match to TRBD1. CDR3 length: 14 residues. The V segment lost 11 bases and the J segment 6 bases; nucleotides outside the gene matches: 10. The germline gives CDR1 MNHNS, CDR2 SASEGT. The CDR3 DNA sequence: TGTGCCTCCCGGGACAGGGGGTTGGAGGATACGCAGTATTTT. Translation: CASRDRGLEDTQYF.

The gene calls are TRBV4-2 and TRBJ2-2, with 15 bases aligning to TRBD2. Per germline, CDR1 LGHNA and CDR2 YNFKEQ. The CDR3 has 19 residues. With V trimmed by 0 bases and J by 7 bases, 9 bases remained unmatched. CDR3 residues: CASSQDSGLAGGRGGELFF. The CDR3 DNA follows: TGTGCCAGCAGCCAAGATTCCGGACTAGCGGGGGGGCGTGGCGGGGAGCTGTTTTTT.

The gene calls are TRBV6-6 and TRBJ2-2, with no clear D. The V gene lost 4 bases and the J gene lost 2 bases, with 5 bases spanning the gap. The CDR3 totals 13 residues. Per germline, CDR1 MNHNY and CDR2 SVGAGI (reference sequence). The CDR3 DNA reads as TGTGCCAGCAGTTTATATAACACCGGGGAGCTGTTTTTT. Translated: CASSLYNTGELFF.

V is TRBV19 and J is TRBJ2-5, with 7 bases that match TRBD1. V shed 7 bases and J 7 bases; nucleotides not matched to a gene: 9. Germline V CDR1 and CDR2: LNHDA, SQIVND (reference sequence). This CDR3 has 13 residues. This CDR3 reads CASTSTGFSTQYF. The DNA of the CDR3 is TGTGCCAGTACCTCGACAGGGTTTTCGACCCAGTACTTC.

The rearrangement links TRBV5-4 to TRBJ1-2; 7 nucleotides align to TRBD1. CDR3 length: 14 residues. Germline trimming cut 5 bases from V and 3 bases from J; bases unmatched to any gene: 7. Germline V gene sequence: CDR1 SGHNT, CDR2 YYREEE (reference sequence). The CDR3 nucleotides read TGTGCCAGCAGGCAAGGACAGGACCACTATGGCTACACCTTC. It translates to CASRQGQDHYGYTF.

The chain is built from TRBV29-1 and TRBJ1-2; possibly TRBD1 for D (5 bases). CDR3 length equals 12 residues. V was cut by 6 bases and J by 5 bases, with 13 bases left in between. Germline CDR1 and CDR2: SQVTM and ANQGSEA. DNA for the CDR3: TGCAGCGTGCGGGACGCTGTGTATGGCTACACCTTC. It is translated as CSVRDAVYGYTF. Using reference TRBV29-1 and TRBJ1-2 for the parts outside the CDR3, the full variable domain is SAVISQKPSRDICQRGTSLTIQCQVDSQVTMMFWYRQQPGQSLTLIATANQGSEATYESGFVIDKFPISRPNLTFSTLTVSNMSPEDSSIYLCSVRDAVYGYTFGSGTRLTVV.

The CDR3 bases are TGTGCCATCAGCCAGACAGGGGTCGATACGCAGTATTTT. Its translation is CAISQTGVDTQYF. This sequence joins TRBV10-3 and TRBJ2-3; TRBD1 aligns across 8 bases. The ends lost 6 bases at V and 6 bases at J; junction bases unmatched: 5. The germline gives CDR1 ENHRY, CDR2 SYGVKD. This CDR3 region has 13 residues.

The gene calls are TRBV6-6 and TRBJ2-1, with 7 bases identical to TRBD2. CDR1 and CDR2 (germline): MNHNY, SVGAGI (reference sequence). The CDR3 spans 14 residues. Unmatched junction bases numbered 7, after V lost 5 bases and J lost 6 bases. CDR3 DNA sequence: TGTGCCAGCAGTAGAACTAGCGAGGCCAATGAGCAGTTCTTC. This codes for CASSRTSEANEQFF.

The rearrangement joins TRBV6-5 to TRBJ1-2; 7 nucleotides match TRBD1. This CDR3 comprises 14 residues. CDR1 is MNHEY, CDR2 SVGAGI, per germline. The trim removed 5 bases at V and 3 bases at J, leaving 6 bases unmatched. This chain's CDR3 is CASSPDREHYGYTF. CDR3 nucleotides: TGTGCCAGCAGTCCTGACAGGGAACACTATGGCTACACCTTC.